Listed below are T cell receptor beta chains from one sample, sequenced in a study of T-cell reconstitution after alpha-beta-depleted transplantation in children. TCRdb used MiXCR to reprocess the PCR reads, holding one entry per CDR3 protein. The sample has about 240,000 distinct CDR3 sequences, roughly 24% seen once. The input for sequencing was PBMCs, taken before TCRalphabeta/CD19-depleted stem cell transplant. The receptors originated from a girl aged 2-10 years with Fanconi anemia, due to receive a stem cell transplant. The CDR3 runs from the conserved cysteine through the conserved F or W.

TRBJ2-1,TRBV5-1,CASSLLGPGGYNEQFF
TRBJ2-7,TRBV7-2,CASSLVTAEQYF
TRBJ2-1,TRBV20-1,CSARNSYYNEQFF
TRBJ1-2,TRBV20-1,CSARATGLGYGYTF
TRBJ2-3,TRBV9,CASSVAPLYTDTQYF
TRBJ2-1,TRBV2,CASRRDQPYNEQFF
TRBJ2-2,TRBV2,CANTYLTGELFF
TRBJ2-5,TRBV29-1,CSVQRFQETQYF
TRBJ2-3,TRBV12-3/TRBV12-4,CASSPQMGEWLQYF
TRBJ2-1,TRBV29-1,CSVEAWGEQFF
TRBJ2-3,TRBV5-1,CASRSLAVFTDTQYF
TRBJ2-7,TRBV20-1,CSASLQRASYEQYF
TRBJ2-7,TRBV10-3,CAISESSRAYEQYF
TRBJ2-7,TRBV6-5,CASSYGESSYEQYF
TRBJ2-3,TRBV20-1,CSARLIRGYITDTQYF
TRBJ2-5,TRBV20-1,CSADPRTVKTQYF
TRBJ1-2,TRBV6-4,CASSDGYYGYTF
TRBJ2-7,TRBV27,CASSSGTGGYEQYF
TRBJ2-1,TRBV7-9,CASSAPLLGLF
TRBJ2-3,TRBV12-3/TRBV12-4,CASAFDWSSTDTQYF
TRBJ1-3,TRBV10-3,CATGPSRQAYSGNTIYF
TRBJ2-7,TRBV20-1,CSATRDRGGGGTYEQYF